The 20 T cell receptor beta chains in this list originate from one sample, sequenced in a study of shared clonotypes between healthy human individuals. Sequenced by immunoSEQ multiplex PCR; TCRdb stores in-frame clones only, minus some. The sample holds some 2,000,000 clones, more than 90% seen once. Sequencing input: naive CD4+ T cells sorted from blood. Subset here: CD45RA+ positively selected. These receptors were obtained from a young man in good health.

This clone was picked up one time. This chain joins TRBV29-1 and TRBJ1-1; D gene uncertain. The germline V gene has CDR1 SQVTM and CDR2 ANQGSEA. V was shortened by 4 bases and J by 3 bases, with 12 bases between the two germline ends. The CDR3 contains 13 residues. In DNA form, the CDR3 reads TGCAGCGTTGGAAGGGTCGGGGACACTGAAGCTTTCTTT. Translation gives CSVGRVGDTEAFF. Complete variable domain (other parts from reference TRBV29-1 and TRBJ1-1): SAVISQKPSRDICQRGTSLTIQCQVDSQVTMMFWYRQQPGQSLTLIATANQGSEATYESGFVIDKFPISRPNLTFSTLTVSNMSPEDSSIYLCSVGRVGDTEAFFGQGTRLTVV.

The CDR3: CAWSTQSAEAFF. DNA of the CDR3: TGTGCCTGGAGTACCCAGAGTGCTGAAGCTTTCTTT. The V gene is TRBV30, the J gene TRBJ1-1; D gene uncertain. CDR3 length: 12 residues. V lost 2 bases and J 6 bases, leaving 10 bases between the germline ends. Germline V gives CDR1 GTSNPN, CDR2 SVGIG (reference sequence).

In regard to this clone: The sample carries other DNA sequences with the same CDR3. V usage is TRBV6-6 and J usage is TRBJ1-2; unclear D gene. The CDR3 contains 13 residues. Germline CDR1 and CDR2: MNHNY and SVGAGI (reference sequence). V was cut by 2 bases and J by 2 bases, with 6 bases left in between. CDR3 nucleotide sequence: TGTGCCAGCAGTTACACGGGGAACTATGGCTACACCTTC. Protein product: CASSYTGNYGYTF.

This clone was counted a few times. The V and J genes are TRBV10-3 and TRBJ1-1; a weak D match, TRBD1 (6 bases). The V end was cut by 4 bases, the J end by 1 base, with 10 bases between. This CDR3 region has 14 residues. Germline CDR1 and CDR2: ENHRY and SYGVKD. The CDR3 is CAISARQENTEAFF. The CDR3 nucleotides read TGTGCCATCAGTGCCCGACAGGAGAACACTGAAGCTTTCTTT.

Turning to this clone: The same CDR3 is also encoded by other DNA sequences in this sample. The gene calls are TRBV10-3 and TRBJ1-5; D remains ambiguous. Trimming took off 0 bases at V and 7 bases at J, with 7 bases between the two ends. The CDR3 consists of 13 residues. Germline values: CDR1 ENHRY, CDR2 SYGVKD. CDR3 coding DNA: TGTGCCATCAGTGAGTCGACGGGCCAGCCCCAGCATTTT. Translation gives CAISESTGQPQHF.

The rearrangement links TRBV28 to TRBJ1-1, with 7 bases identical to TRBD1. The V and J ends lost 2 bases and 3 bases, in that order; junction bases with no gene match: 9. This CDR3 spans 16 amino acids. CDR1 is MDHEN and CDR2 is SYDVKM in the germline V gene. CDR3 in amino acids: CASSLRGRILDTEAFF. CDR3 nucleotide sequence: TGTGCCAGCAGTTTAAGGGGGCGGATTCTGGACACTGAAGCTTTCTTT.

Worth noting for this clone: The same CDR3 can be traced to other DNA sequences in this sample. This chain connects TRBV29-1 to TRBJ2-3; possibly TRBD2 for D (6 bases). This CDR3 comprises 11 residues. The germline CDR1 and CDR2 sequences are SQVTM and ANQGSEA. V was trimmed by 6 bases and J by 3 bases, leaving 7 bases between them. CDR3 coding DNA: TGCAGCGTGGAGGGTACAGATACGCAGTATTTT. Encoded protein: CSVEGTDTQYF.

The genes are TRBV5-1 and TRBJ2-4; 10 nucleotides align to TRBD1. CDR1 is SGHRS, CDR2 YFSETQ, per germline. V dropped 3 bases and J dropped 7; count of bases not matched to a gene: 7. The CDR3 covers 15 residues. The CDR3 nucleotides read TGCGCCAGCAGCTGGGGGACAGGGGAGTCCAACATTCAGTACTTC. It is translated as CASSWGTGESNIQYF.

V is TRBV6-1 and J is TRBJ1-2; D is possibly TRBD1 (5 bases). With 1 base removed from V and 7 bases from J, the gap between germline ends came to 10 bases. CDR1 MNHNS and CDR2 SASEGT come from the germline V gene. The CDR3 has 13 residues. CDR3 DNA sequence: TGTGCCAGCAGTGAAGAGGGGCAACGTGGCTACACCTTC. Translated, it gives CASSEEGQRGYTF.

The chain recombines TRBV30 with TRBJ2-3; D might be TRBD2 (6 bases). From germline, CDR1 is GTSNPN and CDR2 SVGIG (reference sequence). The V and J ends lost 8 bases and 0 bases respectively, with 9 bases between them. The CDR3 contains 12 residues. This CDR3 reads CAAGPSTDTQYF. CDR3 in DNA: TGTGCCGCGGGGCCAAGCACAGATACGCAGTATTTT.

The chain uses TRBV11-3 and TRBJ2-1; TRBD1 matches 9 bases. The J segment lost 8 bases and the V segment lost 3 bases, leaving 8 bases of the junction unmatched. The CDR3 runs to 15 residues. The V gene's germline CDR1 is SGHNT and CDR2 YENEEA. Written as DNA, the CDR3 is TGTGCCAGCAGCTTCGGGGACAGGGTTGGGGATGAGCAGTTCTTC. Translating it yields CASSFGDRVGDEQFF.

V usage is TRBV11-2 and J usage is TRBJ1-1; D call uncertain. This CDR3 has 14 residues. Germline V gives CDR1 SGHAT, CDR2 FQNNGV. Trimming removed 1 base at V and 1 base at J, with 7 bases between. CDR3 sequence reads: CASSLVRENTEAFF. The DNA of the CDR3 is TGTGCCAGCAGCTTAGTTAGGGAGAACACTGAAGCTTTCTTT.

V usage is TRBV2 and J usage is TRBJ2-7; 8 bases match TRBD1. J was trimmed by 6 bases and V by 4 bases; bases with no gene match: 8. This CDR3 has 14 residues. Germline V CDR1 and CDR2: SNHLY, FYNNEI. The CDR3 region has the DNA TGTGCCAGCAGTGGGGGCGGACAGGGCCGCGAGCAGTACTTC. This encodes CASSGGGQGREQYF.

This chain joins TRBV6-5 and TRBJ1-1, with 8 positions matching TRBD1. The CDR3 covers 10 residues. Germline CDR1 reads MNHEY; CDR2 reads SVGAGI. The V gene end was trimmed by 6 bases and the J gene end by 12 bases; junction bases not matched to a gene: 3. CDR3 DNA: TGTGCCAGCAGGGACAGGGTTACTTTCTTT. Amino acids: CASRDRVTFF.

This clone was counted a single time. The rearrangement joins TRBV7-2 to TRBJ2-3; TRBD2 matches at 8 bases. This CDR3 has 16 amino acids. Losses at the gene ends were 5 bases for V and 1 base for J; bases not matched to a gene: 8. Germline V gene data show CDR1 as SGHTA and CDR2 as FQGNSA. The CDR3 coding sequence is TGTGCCAGCAGCCTTAGGACGGGAGGGGGCACAGATACGCAGTATTTT. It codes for CASSLRTGGGTDTQYF.

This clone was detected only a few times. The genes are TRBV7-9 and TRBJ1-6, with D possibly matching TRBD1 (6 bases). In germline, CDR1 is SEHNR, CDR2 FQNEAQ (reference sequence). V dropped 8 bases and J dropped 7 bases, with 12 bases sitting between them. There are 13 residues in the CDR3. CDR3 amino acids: CASGRGINSPLHF. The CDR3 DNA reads TGTGCCAGCGGCAGGGGAATAAATTCACCCCTCCACTTT.

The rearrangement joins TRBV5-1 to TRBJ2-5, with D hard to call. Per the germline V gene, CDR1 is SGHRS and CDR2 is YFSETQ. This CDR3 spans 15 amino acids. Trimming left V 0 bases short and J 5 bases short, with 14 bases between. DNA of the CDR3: TGCGCCAGCAGCTTGGAGGGCATCGGAACGGAGACCCAGTACTTC. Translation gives CASSLEGIGTETQYF.

Here the CDR3 reads CASSFPPAASNTGELFF. CDR3 DNA sequence: TGTGCCAGCAGCTTCCCCCCCGCAGCATCGAACACCGGGGAGCTGTTTTTT. The chain recombines TRBV5-5 with TRBJ2-2; D unclear. Trimming removed 2 bases at V and 0 bases at J, with 14 bases between. CDR3 length equals 17 residues. CDR1 SGHKS and CDR2 YYEKEE come from the germline V gene (reference sequence).

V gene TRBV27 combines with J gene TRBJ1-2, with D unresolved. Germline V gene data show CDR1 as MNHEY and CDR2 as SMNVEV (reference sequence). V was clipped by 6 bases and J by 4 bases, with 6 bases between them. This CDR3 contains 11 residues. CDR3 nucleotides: TGTGCCAGCAGCGGGAGCTATGGCTACACCTTC. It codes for CASSGSYGYTF.

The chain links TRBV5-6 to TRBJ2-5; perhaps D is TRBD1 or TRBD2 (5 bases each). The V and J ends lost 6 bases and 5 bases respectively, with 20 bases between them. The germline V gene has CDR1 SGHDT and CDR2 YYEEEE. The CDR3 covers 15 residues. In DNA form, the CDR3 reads TGTGCCAGCAACGAATACCAGGGAGTAGCCGAGACCCAGTACTTC. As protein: CASNEYQGVAETQYF.